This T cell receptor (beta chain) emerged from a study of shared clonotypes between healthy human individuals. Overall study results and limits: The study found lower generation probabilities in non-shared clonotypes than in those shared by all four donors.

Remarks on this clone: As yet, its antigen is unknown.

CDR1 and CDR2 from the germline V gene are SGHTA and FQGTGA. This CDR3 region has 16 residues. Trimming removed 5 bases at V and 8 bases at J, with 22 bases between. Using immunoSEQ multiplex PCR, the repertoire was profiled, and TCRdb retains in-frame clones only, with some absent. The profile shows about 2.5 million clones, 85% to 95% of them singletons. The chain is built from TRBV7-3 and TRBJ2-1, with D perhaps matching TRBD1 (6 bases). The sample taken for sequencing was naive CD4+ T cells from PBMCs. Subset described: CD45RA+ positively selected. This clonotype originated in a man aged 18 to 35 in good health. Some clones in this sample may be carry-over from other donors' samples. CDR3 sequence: CASSNQPRDTNDEQFF. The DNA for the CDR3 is TGTGCCAGCAGCAACCAACCCCGGGACACCAACGATGAGCAGTTCTTC.